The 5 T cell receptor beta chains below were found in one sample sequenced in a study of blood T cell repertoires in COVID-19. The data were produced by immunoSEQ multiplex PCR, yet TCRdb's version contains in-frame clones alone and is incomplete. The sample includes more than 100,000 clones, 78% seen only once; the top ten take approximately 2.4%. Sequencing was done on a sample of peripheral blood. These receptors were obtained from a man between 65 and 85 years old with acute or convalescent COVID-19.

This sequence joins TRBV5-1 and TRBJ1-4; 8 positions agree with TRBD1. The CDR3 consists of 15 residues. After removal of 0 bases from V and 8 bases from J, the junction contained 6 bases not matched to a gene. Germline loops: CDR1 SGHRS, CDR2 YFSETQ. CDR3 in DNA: TGCGCCAGCAGCTTGGCCCAGGGGGCAGGGGAAAAACTGTTTTTT. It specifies CASSLAQGAGEKLFF.

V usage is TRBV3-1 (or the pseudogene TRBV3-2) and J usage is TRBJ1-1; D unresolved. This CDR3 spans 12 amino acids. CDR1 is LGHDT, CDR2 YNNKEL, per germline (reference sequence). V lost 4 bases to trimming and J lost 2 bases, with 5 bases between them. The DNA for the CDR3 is TGTGCCAGCAGCCCAGGAAACACTGAAGCTTTCTTT. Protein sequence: CASSPGNTEAFF.

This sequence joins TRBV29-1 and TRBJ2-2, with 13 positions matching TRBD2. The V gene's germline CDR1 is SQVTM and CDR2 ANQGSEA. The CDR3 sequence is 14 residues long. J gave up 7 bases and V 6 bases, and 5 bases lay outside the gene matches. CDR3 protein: CSVGTSGEGGELFF. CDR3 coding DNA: TGCAGCGTGGGGACTAGCGGGGAGGGCGGGGAGCTGTTTTTT.

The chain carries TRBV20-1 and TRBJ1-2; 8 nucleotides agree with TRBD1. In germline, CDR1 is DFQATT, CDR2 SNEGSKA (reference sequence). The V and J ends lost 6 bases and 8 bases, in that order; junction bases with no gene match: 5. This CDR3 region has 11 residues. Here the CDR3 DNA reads TGCAGTGCACGGACAGGGTTCGGCTACACCTTC. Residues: CSARTGFGYTF.

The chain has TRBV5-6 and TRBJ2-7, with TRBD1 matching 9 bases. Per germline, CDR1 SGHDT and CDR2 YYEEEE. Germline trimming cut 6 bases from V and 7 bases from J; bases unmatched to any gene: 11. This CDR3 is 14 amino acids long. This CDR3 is CASNVRDRDLEQYF. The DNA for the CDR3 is TGTGCCAGCAACGTCCGGGACAGGGACTTGGAGCAGTACTTC.